One sample yielded the 18 T cell receptor beta chains listed below, sequenced in a study of control samples from healthy donors and cancer patients. TCRdb's table, derived via immunoSEQ multiplex PCR, lists solely in-frame clones and lacks some. This table has under 200,000 clones, roughly 91% appearing once. The sequencing sample was made of blood. The origin of the receptors is a woman aged 25-40 years in good health.

This chain connects TRBV29-1 to TRBJ2-3; D is perhaps TRBD1 (6 bases). This CDR3 spans 13 amino acids. V dropped 7 bases and J dropped 2 bases, with 13 bases sitting between them. Per the germline V gene, CDR1 is SQVTM and CDR2 is ANQGSEA. CDR3 loop: CSADTGPTDTQYF. The CDR3, as DNA: TGCAGCGCAGACACAGGGCCCACAGATACGCAGTATTTT.

Note on this clone: This sample includes further DNA sequences coding for the same CDR3. The chain joins TRBV7-9 to TRBJ2-7, with 8 bases that match TRBD1. The germline V gene has CDR1 SEHNR and CDR2 FQNEAQ (reference sequence). This CDR3 is 14 amino acids long. Unmatched junction bases numbered 5, after V lost 5 bases and J lost 2 bases. DNA for the CDR3: TGTGCCAGCAGCCTTGGACAGGGCGCCTACGAGCAGTACTTC. This sequence encodes CASSLGQGAYEQYF. Drawing the rest from reference TRBV7-9 and TRBJ2-7, the complete variable domain is DTGVSQNPRHKITKRGQNVTFRCDPISEHNRLYWYRQTLGQGPEFLTYFQNEAQLEKSRLLSDRFSAERPKGSFSTLEIQRTEQGDSAMYLCASSLGQGAYEQYFGPGTRLTVT.

The genes are TRBV11-2 and TRBJ2-7; 12 bases line up with TRBD2. The CDR3 extends over 15 amino acids. V was clipped by 3 bases and J by 7 bases; unmatched bases: 7. CDR1 and CDR2 (germline): SGHAT, FQNNGV. In DNA, the CDR3 is TGTGCCAGCAGCTTCCGACTAGCGGGGGTAGGGGAGCAGTACTTC. This encodes CASSFRLAGVGEQYF.

The sample holds one count of this clone. This chain joins TRBV28 and TRBJ1-5, with 9 bases matching TRBD1. J was trimmed by 1 base and V by 7 bases; bases with no gene match: 8. The CDR3 is 16 residues long. CDR1 and CDR2 from the germline V gene are MDHEN and SYDVKM. The CDR3 region is CASNHRGRRSNQPQHF. For the CDR3, the DNA is TGTGCCAGCAACCACAGGGGGCGAAGGAGCAATCAGCCCCAGCATTTT.

This clone turned up a few times. The chain couples TRBV6-5 to TRBJ1-2; 7 nucleotides match TRBD1. The CDR3 has 15 residues. V was pared by 0 bases and J by 5 bases, with 6 bases of the junction left unmatched. The germline gives CDR1 MNHEY, CDR2 SVGAGI. CDR3 bases: TGTGCCAGCAGTTACTCTCCCGGGACAGAGTATGGCTACACCTTC. It is translated as CASSYSPGTEYGYTF.

V is TRBV6-5 and J is TRBJ2-7, with 11 bases matching TRBD1. The ends lost 6 bases at V and 4 bases at J; junction bases unmatched: 5. CDR1 MNHEY and CDR2 SVGAGI come from the germline V gene. The CDR3 sequence is 14 residues long. The CDR3 sequence is CASRPGTGGYEQYF. In nucleotides, the CDR3 is TGTGCCAGCAGACCCGGGACAGGGGGATACGAGCAGTACTTC.

The chain recombines TRBV7-6 with TRBJ2-2; D remains ambiguous. The germline CDR1 and CDR2 sequences are SGHVS and FNYEAQ. Trimming pared 1 base from V and 4 bases from J, leaving 10 bases between. The CDR3 length is 15 residues. The CDR3 spells CASSLVEYPTGELFF. In DNA form, the CDR3 reads TGTGCCAGCAGCTTAGTGGAGTACCCCACCGGGGAGCTGTTTTTT.

V gene TRBV5-1 combines with J gene TRBJ1-5, with D perhaps TRBD1 (5 bases). V lost 3 bases and J lost 3, with 16 bases in between. This CDR3 spans 16 amino acids. CDR1 and CDR2 (germline): SGHRS, YFSETQ. The CDR3 region is CASSYPTKGSNQPQHF. Here the CDR3 DNA reads TGCGCCAGCAGCTACCCGACAAAGGGGTCCAATCAGCCCCAGCATTTT.

V usage is TRBV6-1 and J usage is TRBJ1-2; the D gene is possibly TRBD1 (5 bases). The germline V and J ends were trimmed by 4 bases and 0 bases, with 18 bases remaining between them. The CDR3 spans 17 residues. Germline V lookup: CDR1 MNHNS, CDR2 SASEGT. The CDR3 coding sequence is TGTGCCAGCAGTGGACAGTCGAATACGGGAGCTAACTATGGCTACACCTTC. This encodes CASSGQSNTGANYGYTF.

This chain links TRBV4-3 with TRBJ2-1; D unresolved. Germline V gives CDR1 LGHNA, CDR2 YSLEER. The CDR3 is 13 amino acids. Trimming cost V 0 bases and J 8 bases, with 8 bases left between them. Here the CDR3 DNA reads TGCGCCAGCAGCCAAGATCTGGGTGATGAGCAGTTCTTC. This encodes CASSQDLGDEQFF.

The chain is built from TRBV6-5 and TRBJ2-1, with 10 bases identical to TRBD2. The germline V gene has CDR1 MNHEY and CDR2 SVGAGI. The V gene end was trimmed by 7 bases and the J gene end by 5 bases; junction bases not matched to a gene: 8. This CDR3 contains 15 residues. CDR3 bases: TGTGCCAGCACCCCAGCGGGAGGGCCGGACAATGAGCAGTTCTTC. As protein: CASTPAGGPDNEQFF.

V is TRBV12-3 or TRBV12-4 and J is TRBJ2-3; D remains unclear. This CDR3 comprises 13 residues. Deletions cut 2 bases from V and 1 base from J, with 4 bases between. CDR3 loop: CASSLMGTDTQYF. CDR3 in DNA: TGTGCCAGCAGTTTAATGGGCACAGATACGCAGTATTTT.

V gene TRBV5-1 combines with J gene TRBJ1-2, with 9 bases that match TRBD1. The CDR3 spans 15 residues. The ends lost 0 bases at V and 5 bases at J; junction bases unmatched: 5. Germline V CDR1 and CDR2: SGHRS, YFSETQ. In DNA, the CDR3 is TGCGCCAGCAGCTTGGGGACAGGGGTCCTTTATGGCTACACCTTC. Protein: CASSLGTGVLYGYTF.

The genes are TRBV7-2 and TRBJ2-1; 8 bases agree with TRBD2. The J segment lost 3 bases and the V segment lost 1 base, leaving 2 bases of the junction unmatched. Germline CDR1 SGHTA, CDR2 FQGNSA. The CDR3 extends over 15 amino acids. CDR3 loop: CASSLGSGNYNEQFF. CDR3 DNA: TGTGCCAGCAGCTTAGGTAGCGGGAACTACAATGAGCAGTTCTTC.

The chain couples TRBV10-1 to TRBJ2-1; 13 bases align to TRBD2. CDR1 is WNHNN and CDR2 is SYGVQD in the germline V gene (reference sequence). The CDR3 runs to 14 residues. After removal of 6 bases from V and 7 bases from J, the junction contained 3 bases not matched to a gene. Here the CDR3 DNA reads TGCGCCAGCAGGAGACTAGCGGGAGGTAATGAGCAGTTCTTC. The encoded protein is CASRRLAGGNEQFF.

A single count supports this clone. The gene calls are TRBV7-9 and TRBJ1-2; 7 bases match TRBD1. V was pared by 2 bases and J by 3 bases, with 3 bases of the junction left unmatched. The germline V gene has CDR1 SEHNR and CDR2 FQNEAQ (reference sequence). This CDR3 is 14 amino acids long. CDR3 sequence: CASSLTGADYGYTF. CDR3 bases: TGTGCCAGCAGCTTAACAGGGGCGGACTATGGCTACACCTTC.

J is TRBJ2-1 and V is TRBV21-1; TRBD1 is the table's D call, not checked against the DNA. TRBV21-1 is reported as a pseudogene. There are 14 residues in the CDR3. CDR3 bases: TGTGCCAGCAGCAGGACAGGACACTACAATGAGCAGTTCTTC. This codes for CASSRTGHYNEQFF.

This chain links TRBV7-2 with TRBJ1-5; TRBD1 agrees at 7 bases. The V segment lost 10 bases and the J segment 3 bases; nucleotides outside the gene matches: 6. Germline V gene data show CDR1 as SGHTA and CDR2 as FQGNSA. CDR3 length: 13 residues. The CDR3: CATSGQANQPQHF. Written as DNA, the CDR3 is TGTGCCACTAGTGGACAGGCCAATCAGCCCCAGCATTTT.